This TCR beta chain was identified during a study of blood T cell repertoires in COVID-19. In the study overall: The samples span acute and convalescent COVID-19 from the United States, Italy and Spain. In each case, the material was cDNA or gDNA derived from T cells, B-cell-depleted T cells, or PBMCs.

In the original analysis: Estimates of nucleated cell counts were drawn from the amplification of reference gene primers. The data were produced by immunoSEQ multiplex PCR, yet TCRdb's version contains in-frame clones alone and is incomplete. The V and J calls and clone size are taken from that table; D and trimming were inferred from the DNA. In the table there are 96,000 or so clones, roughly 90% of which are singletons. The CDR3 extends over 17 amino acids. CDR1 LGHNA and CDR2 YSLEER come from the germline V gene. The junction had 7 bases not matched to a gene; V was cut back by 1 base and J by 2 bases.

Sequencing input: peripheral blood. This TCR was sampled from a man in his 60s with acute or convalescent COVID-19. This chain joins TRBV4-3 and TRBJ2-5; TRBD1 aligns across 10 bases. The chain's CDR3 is CASSQVAGTGAQETQYF. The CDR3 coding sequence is TGCGCCAGCAGCCAAGTCGCCGGGACAGGGGCGCAAGAGACCCAGTACTTC.